This T cell receptor (beta chain) came from a study of cytomegalovirus exposure and HLA in healthy donors (dated by TCRdb to 2016 to 2017). About the investigation overall: An earlier analysis of under 600 of the donors reported 250 to 300 Gb of sequence data and 120 million or so unique TCR beta sequences from 190 million or so T cells. Roughly 320 gigabases of sequencing data and around 88 million unique TCR sequences made up an early release that covered around 640 HLA-typed donors. Of the 398 genotyped donors, over 65% fell in the genetic ancestry cluster associated with self-reported Caucasian donors. The study aimed to test whether signatures of past pathogen exposure could be identified by cataloging public T cell receptors. The study profiled the T cell repertoires of about 640 subjects by immunosequencing and related them to cytomegalovirus serostatus. Along with the approximately 670-subject first cohort, a separate validation cohort of some 130 different subjects was used. High-throughput TCR immunosequencing, statistical association of individual TCRs with disease status, and machine learning were combined to predict cytomegalovirus infection status. In a later analysis, previously published TCR beta repertoires from several hundred donors were re-analyzed and high-resolution HLA genotyping was added so that TCR occurrence patterns could be studied. Rather than using new phenotypic data, the later analysis identified candidate immune exposures from TCR beta sequences and from how often those sequences occurred across donors. An earlier analysis of around 540 of the donors applied high-throughput TCR beta sequencing to assess whether each TCR beta V gene segment acted as functional or pseudogenic. Donor age, sex, ethnicity and CMV serostatus were compiled alongside the repertoire data. A later genetic analysis took genome-wide SNP genotypes for about 55% of the 666 donors and used that subset as a discovery cohort. Every discovery cohort repertoire had been produced on one sequencing platform. Both class I and class II loci were covered by HLA typing, at four-digit resolution. Typing coverage differed by locus: A, B, C, DRB1 and DQB1 were typed in about 620-630 donors, DQA1 in about 510, DPA1 in 606, and DPB1 in just under 480. About five DR-DQ haplotypes were treated as single units for association and clustering because of strong linkage in the cohort. Among a few hundred genotyped donors of the cohort, an average of roughly 240,000 unique TCR beta nucleotide sequences were sequenced per donor, about a sixth of them non-productive. What the research found in general, with its limitations: Because counts were too low, about 18 rarely observed V segments, including chromosome 9 orphons, were left out of the earlier analysis of 500 to 650 of the donors. Presence/absence analyses assumed roughly uniform sequencing depth across donors, an assumption that may not hold. In a later analysis, some 17,000 TCR beta sequences were associated with specific HLA alleles at a false discovery rate of 0.05. Most CMV-associated TCR beta chains appeared to be HLA-restricted in a later analysis, and the HLA associations seemed to be driven largely by CMV exposure. Linkage disequilibrium might explain the correlated functional status among segregating V segments, but an unknown experimental factor could not be ruled out. According to the authors, the approach could potentially be generalized to other disease states and immunological phenotypes. Several of the top co-occurrence clusters appeared to be linked to parvovirus B19, influenza, CMV and Epstein-Barr virus, according to a later analysis. In an earlier analysis of more than 500 of the donors, most TCR beta V segments appeared in productive rearrangements about 87% or about 30% of the time, broadly matching IMGT annotations. A later analysis found that TCR association rates varied across HLA loci, with DRB1 alleles showing the most associated TCRs and HLA-C alleles the fewest. Across donors, most TCR sequences were observed very rarely, whereas some public TCRs were present in many individuals. Compared with the roughly 670-donor mean, donors in an Asian-associated ancestry cluster had fewer N-insertions in productive TCRs, according to a later genetic analysis. In both the original and validation cohorts, the classifier was reported to diagnose cytomegalovirus status with high specificity and sensitivity. A few of the identified cytomegalovirus-associated TCR beta chains were confirmed in vitro to be specific for cytomegalovirus antigens. A group of highly shared sequence variants was considered likely to be a technical artifact of the sequencing pipeline. When HLA alleles, especially DR and DQ, strongly co-occurred, TCR associations were difficult to assign to individual alleles. A further reported finding was that TCR beta sequences accurately predicted the HLA-A and HLA-B alleles for most subjects in the first cohort. CMV serostatus was the only immune exposure information available for the cohort. HLA typing was unavailable for some donors at each locus, so association tests used only the typed subset. The study gave a list of 150 to 200 TCR beta chains associated with cytomegalovirus. In this cohort, only TCR beta chains were sequenced, and detectable features were limited by the absence of alpha or paired-chain data. Because the 87-base-pair reads could not distinguish some IMGT-functional V segments, including TRBV6-2 and TRBV6-3, those segments were excluded. In a later genetic analysis, a missense DCLRE1C variant was associated with V-gene and J-gene trimming of TCR beta chains, and the association was replicated in an independent cohort. Compared with equally common non-associated chains, HLA-associated TCR beta chains in a later analysis were more clonally expanded and had lower generation probabilities.

The CDR3 runs 13 residues from the cysteine to the phenylalanine. The CDR3 DNA has 39 bases and is translated from base 1. Per the germline V gene, SGHTA is the CDR1 and FQGTGA is the CDR2. At the junction V is shortened by 2 bases and J by 4 bases, with 8 bases in between. This clone showed up just a few times. It has no known antigen specificity. Base qualities are not recorded, but no much larger clone differs from it by a single base. Libraries were constructed by the immunoSEQ multiplex PCR assay. For the multiplex PCR, a mixture combining 60 forward primers for TCR Vbeta segments and 13 reverse primers for TCR Jbeta segments was used. A multiplex PCR assay on genomic DNA amplified the CDR3 region of rearranged TCR beta genes. The amplified TCR beta libraries were sequenced on the Illumina HiSeq System as 87-base-pair reads. Per the authors' processing: Across the 670 or so repertoires, a later analysis counted about 81 million unique TCR beta chains, about 10 million of which were shared by at least two donors. Raw reads were error-corrected and collapsed into unique sequences by a nearest-neighbor algorithm in which closely related sequences were merged to remove PCR and sequencing errors. CDR3 sequences were aligned to IMGT reference sequences to assign V, D and J gene segments. Each retained sequence needed at least a six-nucleotide match to both a V gene segment and a J gene segment. A rearrangement was called productive if the CDR3 had no stop codons and remained in frame with V and J, and every other rearrangement was called non-productive. CDR3 was defined according to IMGT convention as the region running from the second conserved V-encoded cysteine to the conserved J-encoded phenylalanine. In an earlier analysis of more than 550 of the donors, sequences lacking an unambiguous match to a single V gene segment were excluded. In an earlier analysis of a few hundred of the donors, V segments were called functional above 56.7% productive rearrangements and were called segregating when the between-donor standard deviation exceeded 5%. A statistical classification framework was developed to diagnose cytomegalovirus status using the catalog of TCR beta chain sequences. A later analysis assigned V and J genes by comparing TCR nucleotide sequences with IMGT/GENE-DB human TR gene sequences. The TCRdist pipeline was used in a later analysis to assign CDR3 sequences and most-parsimonious VDJ recombination scenarios. In a later analysis, each TCR beta chain was defined by its CDR3 amino acid sequence together with its V-gene family, and reads lacking a unique V-gene family were excluded. A later analysis removed 450 to 600 highly shared, low-generation-probability nucleotide sequences to deal with suspected cross-contamination and a sequencing artifact. In a later analysis, a clonal expansion index for each public chain was calculated from normalized within-repertoire ranks of inferred template counts. In a later analysis, generation probabilities were computed with a VDJ recombination model fitted to out-of-frame rearrangements, and the resulting probabilities were checked against IGoR. Hypergeometric tests were used in a later analysis to score TCR-TCR, TCR-HLA and TCR-CMV co-occurrence, with a repertoire-size bias correction applied to the TCR pairs. To estimate false discovery rates, a later analysis permuted the HLA or CMV assignments 20 times. A later analysis grouped co-occurring TCRs with DBSCAN, adding TCRdist sequence similarity when clustering within HLA-allele-positive subsets. Co-occurrence clustering excluded repertoires with fewer than 30,000 or more than 120,000 public chains, plus five with anomalous nucleotide sharing. In TCRdb, the immuneACCESS table is reduced to in-frame sequences with V and J assigned. These tables do not hold every clone; where another copy was compared, an unresolved V gene accounts for under half, and the others remain unexplained. Clonal size and the V and J genes are those of that table, whereas D and trimming came from the DNA. This sample has around 130,000 clones in its table, and approximately 85% of those were observed once. The biggest ten clones account for about 1.5% of the sample.

The cohort consisted of some 730 healthy bone marrow donors. At the time of sampling, all cohort members were nominally healthy, though unrecorded immune exposures were likely present. The donor was CMV seronegative and was included in the group of a few hundred seronegative cohort members. A peripheral blood sample was provided by each donor, and peripheral blood mononuclear cells were used for TCR beta sequencing. Genomic DNA was extracted from the blood cell samples with the Qiagen DNeasy Blood Extraction Kit. The source is a boy aged 5-17 years in good health and CMV-seronegative. This receptor chain uses TRBV7-3 and TRBJ1-1; TRBD1 is perhaps the D gene, given 5 matching bases. Sequenced input: PBMCs. The CDR3 here reads CASSLGGGTEAFF. The DNA is TGTGCCAGCAGCTTAGGGGGGGGCACTGAAGCTTTCTTT.